This TCR beta chain was found in a study of T cell changes during pregnancy in multiple sclerosis. V lost 8 bases, J lost 4 bases, and 14 bases lay in between. Germline V CDR1 and CDR2: SNHLY, FYNNEI. This CDR3 contains 13 residues. TCRdb's table, derived via immunoSEQ multiplex PCR, lists solely in-frame clones and lacks some. Of tens of thousands of clones in the sample, roughly 89% were seen once. Here the sequenced sample was CD8+ T cells from peripheral blood mononuclear cells, taken in the third trimester of pregnancy. This receptor was identified in a female donor with multiple sclerosis, enrolled in a pregnancy study. The chain recombines TRBV2 with TRBJ1-1; D might be TRBD1 (6 bases). The CDR3 spells CASLWGPGTEAFF. For the CDR3, the DNA is TGTGCCAGCCTGTGGGGGCCAGGCACTGAAGCTTTCTTT.